This T cell receptor beta chain was captured by sequencing in a study of shared clonotypes between healthy human individuals. Assay: immunoSEQ multiplex PCR; the TCRdb copy retains only in-frame clones and omits some. The sample holds about 1.5 million clones, 95% to 99% seen once. The CDR3 contains 15 residues. Trimming pared 3 bases from V and 0 bases from J, leaving 12 bases between. CDR1 is MNHEY and CDR2 is SVGAGI in the germline V gene. About this clone: Other DNA sequences from this sample encode an identical CDR3 as well.

The rearrangement links TRBV6-5 to TRBJ2-7; tentatively, D is TRBD1 or TRBD2 (5 bases each). Sample: naive CD4+ T cells sorted from blood. As to subset: CD45RA+ positively selected. The source is a man aged 30 to 45 in good health. CDR3 loop: CASSYGGSGSYEQYF. DNA for the CDR3: TGTGCCAGCAGTTATGGGGGATCGGGCTCCTACGAGCAGTACTTC.